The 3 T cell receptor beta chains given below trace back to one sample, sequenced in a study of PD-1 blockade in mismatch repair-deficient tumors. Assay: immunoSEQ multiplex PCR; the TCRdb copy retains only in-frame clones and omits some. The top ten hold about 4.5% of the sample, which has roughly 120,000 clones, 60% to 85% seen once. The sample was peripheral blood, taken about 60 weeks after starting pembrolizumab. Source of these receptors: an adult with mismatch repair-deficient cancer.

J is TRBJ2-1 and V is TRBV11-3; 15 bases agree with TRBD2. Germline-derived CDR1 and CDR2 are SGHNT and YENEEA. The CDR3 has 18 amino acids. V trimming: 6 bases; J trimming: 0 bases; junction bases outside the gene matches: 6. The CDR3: CASSPGLAGGISYNEQFF. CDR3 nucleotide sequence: TGTGCCAGCAGTCCGGGACTAGCGGGAGGAATCTCCTACAATGAGCAGTTCTTC.

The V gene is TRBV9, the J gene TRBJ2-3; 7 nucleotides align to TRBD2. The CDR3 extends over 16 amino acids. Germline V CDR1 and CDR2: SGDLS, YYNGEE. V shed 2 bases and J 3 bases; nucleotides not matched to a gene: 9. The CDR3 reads CASSVGGSRSTDTQYF. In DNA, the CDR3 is TGTGCCAGCAGCGTCGGGGGGAGCAGGTCTACAGATACGCAGTATTTT.

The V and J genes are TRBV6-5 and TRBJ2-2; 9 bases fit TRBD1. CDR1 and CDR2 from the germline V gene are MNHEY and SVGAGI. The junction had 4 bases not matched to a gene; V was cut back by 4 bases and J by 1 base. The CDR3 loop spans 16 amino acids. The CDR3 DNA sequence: TGTGCCAGCAGTTGGGGACAGGGAGAGAACACCGGGGAGCTGTTTTTT. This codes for CASSWGQGENTGELFF.